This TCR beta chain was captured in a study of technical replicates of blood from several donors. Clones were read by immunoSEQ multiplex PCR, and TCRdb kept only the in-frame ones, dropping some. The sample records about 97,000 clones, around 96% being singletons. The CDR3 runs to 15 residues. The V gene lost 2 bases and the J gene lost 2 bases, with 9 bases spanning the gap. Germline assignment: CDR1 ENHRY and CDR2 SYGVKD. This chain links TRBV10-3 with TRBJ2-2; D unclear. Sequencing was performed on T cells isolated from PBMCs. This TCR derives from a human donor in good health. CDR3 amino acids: CAISEGRINTGELFF. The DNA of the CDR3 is TGTGCCATCAGTGAGGGGCGAATTAACACCGGGGAGCTGTTTTTT.